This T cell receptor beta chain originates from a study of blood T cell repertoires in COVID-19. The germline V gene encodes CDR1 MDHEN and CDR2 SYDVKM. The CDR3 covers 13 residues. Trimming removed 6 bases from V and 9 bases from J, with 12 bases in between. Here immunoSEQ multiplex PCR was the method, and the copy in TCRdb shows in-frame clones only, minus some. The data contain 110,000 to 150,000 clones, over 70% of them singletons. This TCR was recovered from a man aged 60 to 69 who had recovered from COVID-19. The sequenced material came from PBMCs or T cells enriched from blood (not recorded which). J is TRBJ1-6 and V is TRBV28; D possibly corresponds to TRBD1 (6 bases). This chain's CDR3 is CASSQTGGSPLHF. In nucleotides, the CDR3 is TGTGCCAGCAGCCAGACAGGTGGTTCACCCCTCCACTTT.